A single sample gave rise to the 7 T cell receptor beta chains below, sequenced in a study of CD4 T cells in relation to SARS-CoV-2 and coronaviruses (dated by TCRdb to the early 2020s). Their cognate antigens are unknown. Libraries were made using the immunoSEQ multiplex PCR assay. The table comes from immuneACCESS by way of TCRdb, which keeps in-frame sequences with V and J called. Part of the clones is missing from these tables; in studies checked, under half for an unresolved V gene and the rest for unknown reasons. This sample is represented by about 36,000 clones; just over 75% of them were singletons. The ten largest make up about 2.8% of the sample. Sequencing input: memory CD4+ T cells from PBMCs, cultured in vitro. The cell subset or site label of this sample denotes: memory (non-naive) CD4+ T cells. The source is an adult with COVID-19.

This chain joins TRBV7-9 and TRBJ2-7, with D perhaps TRBD1 or TRBD2 (5 bases each). The germline gives CDR1 SEHNR, CDR2 FQNEAQ (reference sequence). V was shortened by 3 bases and J by 9 bases, with 18 bases between the two germline ends. CDR3 length equals 14 residues. The CDR3 DNA is TGTGCCAGCAGCTTGCGAGGGGCCCCTTCCGGGCAGTACTTC. Protein sequence: CASSLRGAPSGQYF.

In DNA form, the CDR3 reads TGCAGCGTTATGGACGGGGGGGATACGCAGTATTTT. It encodes CSVMDGGDTQYF. The chain links TRBV29-1 to TRBJ2-3, with 7 bases matching TRBD2. Trimming took 5 bases from V and 6 from J; bases not matched to a gene: 5. Per the germline V gene, CDR1 is SQVTM and CDR2 is ANQGSEA. This CDR3 comprises 12 residues.

The V call is TRBV18, the J call TRBJ1-1; 8 bases are a match to TRBD1. In germline, CDR1 is KGHSH, CDR2 LQKENI. CDR3 length: 15 residues. V was pared by 6 bases and J by 0 bases, with 6 bases of the junction left unmatched. The DNA for the CDR3 is TGTGCCAGCTCCCCTAAGACAGGGGTGAACACTGAAGCTTTCTTT. Translation: CASSPKTGVNTEAFF. Full variable domain (missing parts from reference TRBV18 and TRBJ1-1): NAGVMQNPRHLVRRRGQEARLRCSPMKGHSHVYWYRQLPEEGLKFMVYLQKENIIDESGMPKERFSAEFPKEGPSILRIQQVVRGDSAAYFCASSPKTGVNTEAFFGQGTRLTVV.

This clone was recorded only once. CDR3: CASTLKLGARAFF. The CDR3 DNA is TGTGCCAGCACCTTAAAACTCGGGGCCCGTGCGTTCTTC. This chain uses TRBV28 with TRBJ2-1; either TRBD1 or TRBD2 may supply D (5 bases each). The V end was cut by 7 bases, the J end by 15 bases, with 22 bases between. This CDR3 comprises 13 residues. The germline V gene has CDR1 MDHEN and CDR2 SYDVKM.

The chain has TRBV18 and TRBJ2-7; weak D call: TRBD2 (6 bases). The germline gives CDR1 KGHSH, CDR2 LQKENI. The V and J ends lost 4 bases and 2 bases respectively, with 9 bases between them. The CDR3 has 13 amino acids. The CDR3 DNA reads TGTGCCAGCTCACTCCGCGGGACCTACGAGCAGTACTTC. Amino acid sequence: CASSLRGTYEQYF.

J is TRBJ2-2 and V is TRBV9; D is undetermined. CDR1 is SGDLS and CDR2 is YYNGEE in the germline V gene. V was pared by 0 bases and J by 3 bases, with 6 bases between. The CDR3 spans 14 residues. The CDR3 loop is CASSVVRDTGELFF. The CDR3 nucleotides are TGTGCCAGCAGCGTAGTTCGGGACACCGGGGAGCTGTTTTTT.

V is TRBV13 and J is TRBJ2-7, with 9 bases fitting TRBD2. The germline V gene has CDR1 PRHDT and CDR2 FYEKMQ (reference sequence). V dropped 6 bases and J dropped 5; count of bases not matched to a gene: 8. The length of the CDR3 is 14 residues. CDR3 loop: CASRHTGTSNEQYF. The CDR3 nucleotides read TGTGCCAGCAGACACACCGGGACTAGCAACGAGCAGTACTTC.